The clone carrying this TCR beta chain was seen more than once but under ten times. V lost 2 bases to trimming and J lost 5 bases, with 9 bases between them. Germline CDR1 and CDR2: MNHEY and SMNVEV (reference sequence). There are 13 residues in the CDR3. The data belong to a study of patients and donors after allogeneic stem cell transplantation. TCRdb re-called the RT-PCR reads with MiXCR, one entry per CDR3 protein. The table shows about 210,000 distinct CDR3 sequences, with more than 35% occurring only once. The genes are TRBV27 and TRBJ2-5; D unclear. The sample consisted of blood, either unsorted or a sorted T cell fraction (not recorded which). The clonotype was recovered from a human donor who was either an allogeneic HSCT recipient or a stem cell or donor lymphocyte infusion donor (not recorded which). It is not recorded whose cells these are; they may come from a transplant donor. The CDR3 here is CASSLKGRETQYF. The CDR3, as DNA: TGTGCCAGCAGTTTAAAGGGCCGTGAGACCCAGTACTTC.